The 8 T cell receptor beta chains below come from one sample, sequenced in a study of cytotoxic CD8 clonotypes in ibrutinib-treated CLL. TCRdb keeps only in-frame clones here, not all; method: immunoSEQ multiplex PCR. The sample has over 20,000 clones; approximately 81% are singletons. Sequenced here: PBMCs, sampled before ibrutinib treatment. Every receptor here comes from a human donor with chronic lymphocytic leukemia.

The rearrangement uses TRBV6-5 and TRBJ1-4; D remains unclear. In germline, CDR1 is MNHEY, CDR2 SVGAGI. CDR3 length equals 12 residues. Between the trimmed V and J ends, which lost 4 bases and 5 bases, there was a span of 5 bases. CDR3 in DNA: TGTGCCAGCAGTTTTGCGAATGAAAAACTGTTTTTT. As protein: CASSFANEKLFF.

V and J are TRBV6-5 and TRBJ2-1; D unresolved. In germline, CDR1 is MNHEY, CDR2 SVGAGI. The germline V and J ends were trimmed by 4 bases and 3 bases, with 13 bases remaining between them. The CDR3 extends over 15 amino acids. The CDR3 DNA sequence: TGTGCCAGCAGTTCAAGATCCGTACGCTACAATGAGCAGTTCTTC. This encodes CASSSRSVRYNEQFF.

The chain joins TRBV2 to TRBJ2-7; D remains unclear. This CDR3 region has 14 residues. Trimming cost V 7 bases and J 1 base, with 14 bases left between them. The germline gives CDR1 SNHLY, CDR2 FYNNEI. CDR3 sequence: CASKWLESSYEQYF. The CDR3 DNA reads TGTGCCAGCAAGTGGCTAGAGAGTTCCTACGAGCAGTACTTC.

The V gene is TRBV6-4, the J gene TRBJ1-2; perhaps TRBD1 as D (6 bases). Trimming pared 2 bases from V and 5 bases from J, leaving 15 bases between. The CDR3 spans 15 residues. Germline CDR1 and CDR2: MRHNA and SNTAGT. CDR3 bases: TGTGCCAGCAGTGACCCCGGGACACCTCCTTATGGCTACACCTTC. Protein: CASSDPGTPPYGYTF.

The rearrangement joins TRBV5-5 to TRBJ2-3; 10 nucleotides match TRBD2. With V trimmed by 3 bases and J by 2 bases, 6 bases remained unmatched. The CDR3 has 16 residues. The germline gives CDR1 SGHKS, CDR2 YYEKEE (reference sequence). CDR3 amino acids: CASSSLAGAPTDTQYF. DNA of the CDR3: TGTGCCAGCAGCTCCCTAGCGGGGGCCCCCACAGATACGCAGTATTTT.

V and J are TRBV4-1 and TRBJ2-7; 7 bases match TRBD2. Germline V gene lookup returns CDR1 MGHRA and CDR2 YSYEKL. The CDR3 runs to 16 residues. Germline trimming cut 0 bases from V and 0 bases from J; bases unmatched to any gene: 5. The CDR3 region is CASSQELTSVSYEQYF. The CDR3 DNA follows: TGCGCCAGCAGCCAAGAGCTTACTAGCGTCTCCTACGAGCAGTACTTC.

V is TRBV7-8 and J is TRBJ1-4; perhaps TRBD1 as D (6 bases). Germline V gene data show CDR1 as SGHVS and CDR2 as FQNEAQ. The CDR3 covers 16 residues. V lost 5 bases and J 3 bases, leaving 16 bases between the germline ends. The CDR3 spells CASSGQTGSSNEKLFF. Written as DNA, the CDR3 is TGTGCCAGCAGCGGCCAAACAGGGTCTTCTAATGAAAAACTGTTTTTT.

V and J are TRBV29-1 and TRBJ2-7, with D hard to call. The CDR3 loop spans 15 amino acids. The germline V and J ends were trimmed by 0 bases and 3 bases, with 15 bases remaining between them. Germline CDR1 and CDR2: SQVTM and ANQGSEA. In DNA form, the CDR3 reads TGCAGCGTTGAAGATCTTAACGGGCTGAACTACGAGCAGTACTTC. Its translation is CSVEDLNGLNYEQYF.